Sequencing of this T cell receptor beta chain was carried out in a study of blood T cell repertoires in COVID-19 (dated by TCRdb to 2018 to 2020). The study in broad terms: Samples from collaborators originated in the United States, Italy and Spain and spanned both the acute and convalescent phases of COVID-19. The prospective study material was composed of cDNA or gDNA derived from T cells, B-cell-depleted T cells, or PBMCs. Subjects who had been exposed to COVID-19, were actively infected with it, or had recovered from it provided the deeply sampled blood TCRbeta repertoires that made up the dataset. The repertoires were released in a freely available public database meant as a resource for research on the immune response to SARS-CoV-2. Samples were obtained from the ongoing ImmuneRACE study (first 160 participants) and from 1,254 subjects provided by 6 global collaborators. Sample metadata almost always included a de-identified subject ID, COVID-19 status, age in years and sex. Where available, HLA class I and class II types were obtained from metadata supplied by the sample provider rather than from assay-based typing.

On the study overall, not on this receptor specifically: The amount of clinical and demographic metadata varied by source and participant and was provided uncurated.

The collaborating institutions used their own protocols to collect whole blood in K2EDTA tubes. For TCRbeta analysis, collaborators shipped samples as frozen whole blood, isolated PBMCs, or DNA extracted from either of those sample types. With regard to this clone: Its antigen target is currently unknown. No much larger clonotype is one base removed from it; base qualities were not supplied.

Deletion took 5 bases off V and 6 bases off J, with a span of 17 bases between the germline ends. Including the terminal cysteine and phenylalanine, the CDR3 comprises 15 residues. The kept DNA is CDR3 alone, 45 bases in frame from the first base. The germline V gene supplies CDR1 SGHTA and CDR2 FQGNSA. TCRbeta CDR3 regions were amplified from genomic DNA by means of the immunoSEQ Assay, a bias-controlled multiplex PCR. As for how the authors treated the data: The number of nucleated cells in each sample was estimated by amplification of reference gene primers within the assay. To quantify the absolute abundance of each unique TCRbeta CDR3 rearrangement, sequence reads were collapsed and filtered. For each sample, productive Simpson clonality was calculated as the square root of Simpson's diversity index over productive rearrangements. This is the immuneACCESS table as TCRdb keeps it, with only in-frame sequences that have V and J called. A part of the clones is gone; compared with another copy, unresolved V genes explain less than half, and the rest is unexplained. Clonal size and the V and J genes are those of that table, whereas D and trimming came from the DNA. The sample table shows about 150,000 clones, and about 88% are seen once. 2.4% of the sample goes to the ten largest clones.

The sequenced sample consisted of peripheral blood. The clonotype was recovered from a woman in her 70s with acute or convalescent COVID-19. The sequence joins TRBV7-2 to TRBJ1-5; the D gene is perhaps TRBD1, on 5 matching bases. The bases read TGTGCCAGCAGCCCCGTAAGGGGAATGGGTCAGCCCCAGCATTTT. Its coded protein is CASSPVRGMGQPQHF. Reference TRBV7-2 and TRBJ1-5 genes cover what lies past the CDR3, so the full variable domain is GAGVSQSPSNKVTEKGKDVELRCDPISGHTALYWYRQSLGQGLEFLIYFQGNSAPDKSGLPSDRFSAERTGGSVSTLTIQRTQQEDSAVYLCASSPVRGMGQPQHFGDGTRLSIL.